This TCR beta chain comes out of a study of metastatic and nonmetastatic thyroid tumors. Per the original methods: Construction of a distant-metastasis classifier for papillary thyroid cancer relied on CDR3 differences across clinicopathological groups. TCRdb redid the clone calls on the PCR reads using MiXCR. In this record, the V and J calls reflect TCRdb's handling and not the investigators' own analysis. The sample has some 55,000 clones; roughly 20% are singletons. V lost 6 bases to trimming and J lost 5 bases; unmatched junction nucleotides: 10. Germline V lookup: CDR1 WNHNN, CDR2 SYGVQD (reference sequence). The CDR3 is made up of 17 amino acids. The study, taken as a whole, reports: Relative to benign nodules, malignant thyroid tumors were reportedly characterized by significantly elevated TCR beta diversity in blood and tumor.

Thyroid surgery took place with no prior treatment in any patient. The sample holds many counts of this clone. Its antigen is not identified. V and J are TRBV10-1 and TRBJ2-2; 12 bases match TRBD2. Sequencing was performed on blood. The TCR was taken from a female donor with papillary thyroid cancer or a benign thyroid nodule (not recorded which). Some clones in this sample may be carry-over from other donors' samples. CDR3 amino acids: CASSERLAGVGTGELFF. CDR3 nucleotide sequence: TGCGCCAGCAGCGAACGACTAGCGGGAGTGGGGACCGGGGAGCTGTTTTTT.